Listed here are 4 T cell receptor beta chains from one sample, sequenced in a study of blood T cell repertoires in COVID-19. The method was immunoSEQ multiplex PCR; TCRdb's version includes in-frame clones alone and lacks a portion of them. The sample consists of roughly 430,000 clones, 88% of them appearing once. Sequenced: PBMCs or T cells enriched from blood (not recorded which). These receptors originate from a woman aged 40 to 49 with acute COVID-19.

Comment on this clone: At the DNA level, this CDR3 is encoded by other sequences in the same sample as well. The V call is TRBV29-1, the J call TRBJ1-1; D unresolved. The ends were cut back, 3 bases at V and 3 bases at J, with 5 bases in the middle. In germline, CDR1 is SQVTM, CDR2 ANQGSEA. This CDR3 has 11 residues. CDR3 loop: CSVDPYTEAFF. Here the CDR3 DNA reads TGCAGCGTTGACCCTTACACTGAAGCTTTCTTT. Looking up the rest from reference TRBV29-1 and TRBJ1-1 gives the full variable domain: SAVISQKPSRDICQRGTSLTIQCQVDSQVTMMFWYRQQPGQSLTLIATANQGSEATYESGFVIDKFPISRPNLTFSTLTVSNMSPEDSSIYLCSVDPYTEAFFGQGTRLTVV.

CDR3 in amino acids: CASSRGWGADEKLFF. CDR3 DNA: TGTGCCAGCAGCCGCGGTTGGGGAGCCGATGAAAAACTGTTTTTT. The chain joins TRBV6-5 to TRBJ1-4, with D unresolved. V lost 6 bases and J lost 6, with 17 bases in between. This CDR3 has 15 residues. CDR1 and CDR2 (germline): MNHEY, SVGAGI.

The CDR3 DNA reads as TGTGCCAGCAGCAGACAGGGAACACCTGAAGCTTTCTTT. Its protein product is CASSRQGTPEAFF. The chain is built from TRBV27 and TRBJ1-1; TRBD1 aligns across 7 bases. Germline V gene lookup returns CDR1 MNHEY and CDR2 SMNVEV (reference sequence). J gave up 6 bases and V 6 bases, and 7 bases lay outside the gene matches. CDR3 size: 13 residues.

The J gene is TRBJ2-3, the V gene TRBV2, with 11 bases lining up with TRBD2. From germline, CDR1 is SNHLY and CDR2 FYNNEI. V shed 7 bases, J shed 3 bases, and the junction held 6 bases outside the gene matches. The CDR3 contains 15 residues. CDR3 region: CASIPTSGVTDTQYF. In DNA, the CDR3 is TGTGCCAGCATTCCGACTAGCGGGGTTACAGATACGCAGTATTTT. Based on the CDR3 plus reference TRBV2 and TRBJ2-3, the full variable domain is EPEVTQTPSHQVTQMGQEVILRCVPISNHLYFYWYRQILGQKVEFLVSFYNNEISEKSEIFDDQFSVERPDGSNFTLKIRSTKLEDSAMYFCASIPTSGVTDTQYFGPGTRLTVL.